The T cell receptor delta chain under discussion was sequenced for a study of human gamma delta and Vdelta1 T cells (dated by TCRdb to the late 2010s). Study-level background: In this study, the researchers looked at Delta One T cells, which are Vd1+ gamma-delta T cells, to see how well they work as cytotoxic effectors against acute myeloid leukemia. The paper's findings and limits, for the study overall: Delta One T cells were reported as polyclonal and as showing broad cytotoxic targeting of acute myeloid leukemia.

Concerning this clone: Its antigen is unknown. Within one base of it there is no much larger clone, and no base qualities were kept.

The germline V and J ends show losses of 1 base and 3 bases respectively, and no gene match explains 20 bases of the junction. The CDR3 measures 21 amino acids from cysteine to phenylalanine. Left in the record is the CDR3 DNA by itself, 63 bases read in frame from the first base. CDR1 and CDR2 are read off the germline V gene as TSWWSYY and QGS. The library relied on PCR. Sequencing took place on an Illumina MiSeq. TCRdb processed the public reads again with the CATT caller, after which rows with matching DNA were combined. The sample table lists roughly 6,000 delta-chain clones, roughly 40% of them with a count of one. The top ten clonotypes cover about 8.4% of the sample.

Sequenced material: Vdelta1 gamma-delta T cells from blood grown in culture (DOT cells). Sample cell subset or site, as interpreted from the label and publication: Delta One T cells, in vitro expanded/differentiated Vd1+ gamma-delta T cells. Here the chain combines TRDV1 and TRDJ1, and TRDD3 matches 10 of the central bases. The TCR sequence derives from a human donor in good health. The bases read TGTGCTCTTGGGGAACGCTCCTACCTTCCGGAGGTACTGGGGGATGCCGATAAACTCATCTTT. This sequence encodes CALGERSYLPEVLGDADKLIF.